This record looks at one TCR beta chain sequence and its context. Antigen: not known. This sample was included in a study of brain T cells in children with intractable seizures. V lost 1 base and J lost 0; bases outside the gene matches: 3. CDR1 and CDR2 (germline): KGHSH, LQKENI. This CDR3 has 15 amino acids. The study's findings and limits: HCMV serostatus was not known, and viral specificity came from CDR3 similarity only.

Surgery cases with the highest brain T cell transcript signatures were chosen for sequencing. Before surgery, patients took at least one anti-epileptic drug. Only in-frame clones appear in the TCRdb table, and some are missing; sequencing was by immunoSEQ multiplex PCR. This sample has 78,000 or so clones, with around 91% found just once. Sequenced material: peripheral blood, taken at surgery. The clonotype comes from a girl aged 2 to 10 with Rasmussen encephalitis and intractable seizures. The chain uses TRBV18 and TRBJ2-7; 7 bases are a match to TRBD1. CDR3 residues: CASSPLPGGSYEQYF. Written as DNA, the CDR3 is TGTGCCAGCTCACCACTCCCAGGGGGCTCCTACGAGCAGTACTTC.